Following are 17 T cell receptor beta chains from one sample sequenced in a study of Ad26.COV2.S vaccination and SARS-CoV-2 variants. Treatment described: over 15 received Ad26.COV2.S at low or high dose, single or two shots; about 5 received placebo; per-sample allocation not given. On day 63 after the first injection, vaccine and placebo recipients gave samples. Assay used: immunoSEQ multiplex PCR; TCRdb lists only in-frame clones, some missing. The data contain roughly 460,000 clones, around 89% of them singletons. The material sequenced was peripheral blood, taken in a trial of Ad26.COV2.S vaccine versus placebo. The receptor set was obtained from a person aged 18-65 years who received the Ad26.COV2.S COVID-19 vaccine or a placebo.

The CDR3 nucleotides read TGTGCCAGCAGCCATATACAGGGTAGGAGGTACGAGCAGTACTTC. Translating it yields CASSHIQGRRYEQYF. The chain carries TRBV14 and TRBJ2-7; tentative D call: TRBD1 (6 bases). The CDR3 extends over 15 amino acids. Germline assignment: CDR1 SGHDN and CDR2 FVKESK. The V end lost 3 bases, the J end lost 4 bases, and 16 bases lay between the germline ends.

The CDR3: CASSRVSTDTQYF. The CDR3 nucleotides are TGTGCCAGTAGTCGCGTCAGCACAGATACGCAGTATTTT. The chain has TRBV19 and TRBJ2-3; D not resolved. This CDR3 is 13 amino acids long. CDR1 is LNHDA and CDR2 is SQIVND in the germline V gene (reference sequence). Trimming took 5 bases from V and 0 from J, leaving 6 bases between them.

The chain carries TRBV27 and TRBJ2-7; 8 bases are a match to TRBD1. Germline V gene lookup returns CDR1 MNHEY and CDR2 SMNVEV (reference sequence). The J segment lost 2 bases and the V segment lost 0 bases, leaving 9 bases of the junction unmatched. The CDR3 extends over 17 amino acids. The CDR3 DNA reads as TGTGCCAGCAGTTTATCTCCACCCGGGACAGGTCCCTACGAGCAGTACTTC. This encodes CASSLSPPGTGPYEQYF.

This sequence joins TRBV6-6 and TRBJ2-2, with D uncertain. There are 15 residues in the CDR3. Per the germline V gene, CDR1 is MNHNY and CDR2 is SVGAGI (reference sequence). V was pared by 3 bases and J by 0 bases, with 8 bases between. This CDR3 is CASSYPVANTGELFF. Written as DNA, the CDR3 is TGTGCCAGCAGTTATCCAGTAGCGAACACCGGGGAGCTGTTTTTT.

CDR3 loop: CASSLMGTSGQYEQYF. CDR3 nucleotides: TGTGCCAGCAGCTTAATGGGGACTAGCGGGCAATACGAGCAGTACTTC. The gene calls are TRBV7-9 and TRBJ2-7, with TRBD2 matching over 12 bases. Germline-derived CDR1 and CDR2 are SEHNR and FQNEAQ (reference sequence). CDR3 length equals 16 residues. Trimming removed 2 bases from V and 4 bases from J; junction bases left unmatched: 6. The full variable domain, rest sourced from reference TRBV7-9 and TRBJ2-7, is DTGVSQNPRHKITKRGQNVTFRCDPISEHNRLYWYRQTLGQGPEFLTYFQNEAQLEKSRLLSDRFSAERPKGSFSTLEIQRTEQGDSAMYLCASSLMGTSGQYEQYFGPGTRLTVT.

With respect to this clone: In the same sample, other DNA sequences code for this CDR3. The rearrangement joins TRBV19 to TRBJ1-5, with D unresolved. V was clipped by 3 bases and J by 3 bases, with 3 bases between them. Per the germline V gene, CDR1 is LNHDA and CDR2 is SQIVND (reference sequence). This CDR3 spans 12 amino acids. The CDR3 is CASSINNQPQHF. In DNA form, the CDR3 reads TGTGCCAGTAGTATTAACAATCAGCCCCAGCATTTT.

V and J are TRBV29-1 and TRBJ2-7; D perhaps matches TRBD1 (5 bases). Trimming removed 6 bases at V and 1 base at J, with 13 bases between. The CDR3 spans 13 residues. CDR1 is SQVTM, CDR2 ANQGSEA, per germline. CDR3 in amino acids: CSVQQDPSYEQYF. The CDR3 DNA reads TGCAGCGTACAACAGGACCCTTCCTACGAGCAGTACTTC.

The V and J genes are TRBV4-1 and TRBJ1-5, with D possibly matching TRBD1 (5 bases). The CDR3 extends over 15 amino acids. From germline, CDR1 is MGHRA and CDR2 YSYEKL. The V end lost 0 bases, the J end lost 4 bases, and 10 bases lay between the germline ends. CDR3 sequence (DNA): TGCGCCAGCAGCCAAGAGTCAGGGACGAATCAGCCCCAGCATTTT. Encoded protein: CASSQESGTNQPQHF.

The rearrangement joins TRBV4-1 to TRBJ2-5, with D perhaps TRBD1 (6 bases). The CDR3 has 15 residues. In germline, CDR1 is MGHRA, CDR2 YSYEKL. V gave up 1 base and J gave up 5 bases, with 14 bases separating them. In DNA form, the CDR3 reads TGCGCCAGCAGCCAAGGAGACAGGAACCCCGAGACCCAGTACTTC. Its protein product is CASSQGDRNPETQYF.

V is TRBV5-1 and J is TRBJ1-1; D gene uncertain. Between the trimmed V and J ends, which lost 4 bases and 8 bases, there was a span of 12 bases. Germline CDR1 SGHRS, CDR2 YFSETQ. This CDR3 has 12 residues. Here the CDR3 reads CASSIRREEAFF. Here the CDR3 DNA reads TGCGCCAGCAGCATTAGGAGAGAGGAAGCTTTCTTT.

This clone has only one observation. The V and J genes are TRBV7-6 and TRBJ2-1, with D possibly being TRBD2 (6 bases). The CDR3 is 13 amino acids. Looked up from germline, CDR1 is SGHVS and CDR2 is FNYEAQ. V lost 5 bases to trimming and J lost 10 bases, with 15 bases between them. The CDR3 DNA reads as TGTGCCAGCAGCGCCTATCCTACTAGCGAGCAGTTCTTC. This gives the protein CASSAYPTSEQFF.

This clone was detected once. V and J are TRBV21-1 and TRBJ1-1; TRBD1 was called by the table and not checked on the DNA. TRBV21-1 is marked as a pseudogene. The CDR3 runs to 15 residues. CDR3 in DNA: TGTGCCAGCAGCGGACAGGGGGCGATGGACACTGAAGCTTTCTTT. Protein sequence: CASSGQGAMDTEAFF.

This clone has just a few counts. The chain has TRBV6-6 and TRBJ1-5; possible D gene TRBD1, 5 bases. Trimming stripped 7 bases from V and 2 bases from J, with 12 bases between. The CDR3 contains 14 residues. From germline, CDR1 is MNHNY and CDR2 SVGAGI (reference sequence). CDR3 DNA: TGTGCCAGCACCTCAGGGCAGGGCAATCAGCCCCAGCATTTT. Translation: CASTSGQGNQPQHF.

The V call is TRBV19, the J call TRBJ2-7; 11 nucleotides match TRBD1. The V and J ends lost 5 bases and 6 bases, in that order; junction bases with no gene match: 6. The CDR3 totals 14 residues. Germline V gives CDR1 LNHDA, CDR2 SQIVND (reference sequence). CDR3 sequence: CASSWGQGDREQYF. In nucleotides, the CDR3 is TGTGCCAGTAGTTGGGGACAGGGGGATCGCGAGCAGTACTTC.

This clone was seen only once. The chain combines TRBV13 with TRBJ1-1; a weak D match, TRBD1 (6 bases). CDR3 length equals 12 residues. The germline V gene has CDR1 PRHDT and CDR2 FYEKMQ (reference sequence). Trimming left V 5 bases short and J 11 bases short, with 15 bases between. CDR3 in DNA: TGTGCCAGCAGCGGGGAAATGAGGGGGGCTTTCTTT. It translates to CASSGEMRGAFF.

The genes are TRBV7-8 and TRBJ1-4; D possibly corresponds to TRBD1 (6 bases). The V gene's germline CDR1 is SGHVS and CDR2 FQNEAQ. This CDR3 is 18 amino acids long. Trimming cost V 1 base and J 0 bases, with 15 bases left between them. CDR3 amino acids: CASSLVPLDRPTNEKLFF. Here the CDR3 DNA reads TGTGCCAGCAGCTTAGTCCCTTTGGACAGACCAACTAATGAAAAACTGTTTTTT.

This clone was picked up a small number of times. The J gene is TRBJ2-7, the V gene TRBV7-6, with 9 bases lining up with TRBD1. Germline CDR1 and CDR2: SGHVS and FNYEAQ. There are 15 residues in the CDR3. The V and J ends lost 5 bases and 5 bases, in that order; junction bases with no gene match: 10. The CDR3 region has the DNA TGTGCCAGCAGCCCGGGGACAGGGCCGAGGGACGAGCAGTACTTC. Amino acids: CASSPGTGPRDEQYF. Variable domain in full (rest from reference TRBV7-6 and TRBJ2-7): GAGVSQSPRYKVTKRGQDVALRCDPISGHVSLYWYRQALGQGPEFLTYFNYEAQQDKSGLPNDRFSAERPEGSISTLTIQRTEQRDSAMYRCASSPGTGPRDEQYFGPGTRLTVT.